The clone carrying this TCR beta chain was recorded at least ten times. The V end was cut by 6 bases, the J end by 4 bases, with 13 bases between. There are 14 residues in the CDR3. This sample is drawn from a study of blood T cells in healthy people across ages. A second PCR, run for about 6 to 11 cycles, used a sample-barcoded 5' primer plus a J-beta primer mix. In TCRdb, the 5' RACE reads were re-called with MiXCR into one record per CDR3 protein. The table records about 1,000,000 distinct CDR3 sequences, more than 40% of them present only once. The clonotype was recovered from a woman between 55 and 75 years old in good health. This chain uses TRBV12-3 or TRBV12-4 with TRBJ1-5; TRBD1 is a possible D gene (6 bases). What was sequenced was blood. This CDR3 is CASRTGTSNQPQHF. In nucleotides, the CDR3 is TGTGCCAGCAGGACCGGGACATCGAATCAGCCCCAGCATTTT.